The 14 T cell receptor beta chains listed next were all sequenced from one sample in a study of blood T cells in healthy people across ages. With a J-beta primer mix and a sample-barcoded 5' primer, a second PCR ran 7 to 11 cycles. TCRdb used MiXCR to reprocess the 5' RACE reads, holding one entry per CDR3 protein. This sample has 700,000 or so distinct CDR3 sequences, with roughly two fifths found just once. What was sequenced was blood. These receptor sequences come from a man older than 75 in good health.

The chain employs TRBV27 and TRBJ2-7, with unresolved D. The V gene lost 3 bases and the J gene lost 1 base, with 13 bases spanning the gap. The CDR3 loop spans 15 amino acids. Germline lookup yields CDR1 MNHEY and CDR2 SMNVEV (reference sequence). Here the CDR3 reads CASSFTDEPSYEQYF. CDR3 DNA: TGTGCCAGCAGTTTCACGGACGAACCTTCCTACGAGCAGTACTTC.

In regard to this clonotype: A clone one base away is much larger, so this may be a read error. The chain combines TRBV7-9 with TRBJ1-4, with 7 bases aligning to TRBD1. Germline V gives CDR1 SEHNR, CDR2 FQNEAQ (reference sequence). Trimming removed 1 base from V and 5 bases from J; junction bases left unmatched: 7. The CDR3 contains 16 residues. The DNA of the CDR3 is TGTGCCAGCAGCTTAGTAGCGGGACAGAAAAATGAAAAACTGTTTTTT. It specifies CASSLVAGQKNEKLFF.

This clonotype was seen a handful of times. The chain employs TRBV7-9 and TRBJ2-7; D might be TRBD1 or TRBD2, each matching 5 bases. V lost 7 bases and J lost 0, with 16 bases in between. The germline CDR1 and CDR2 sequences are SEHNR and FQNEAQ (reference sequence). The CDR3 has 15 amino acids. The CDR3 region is CASTPLGPISYEQYF. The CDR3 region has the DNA TGTGCCAGCACTCCTCTGGGACCGATCTCCTACGAGCAGTACTTC.

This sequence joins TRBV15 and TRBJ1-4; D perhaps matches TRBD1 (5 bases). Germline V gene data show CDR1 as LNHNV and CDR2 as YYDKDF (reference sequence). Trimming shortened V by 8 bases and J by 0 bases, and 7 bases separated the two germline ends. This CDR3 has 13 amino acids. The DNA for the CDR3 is TGTGCCACCCGGGGGACAACTAATGAAAAACTGTTTTTT. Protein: CATRGTTNEKLFF. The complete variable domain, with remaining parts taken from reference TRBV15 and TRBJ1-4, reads DAMVIQNPRYQVTQFGKPVTLSCSQTLNHNVMYWYQQKSSQAPKLLFHYYDKDFNNEADTPDNFQSRRPNTSFCFLDIRSPGLGDTAMYLCATRGTTNEKLFFGSGTQLSVL.

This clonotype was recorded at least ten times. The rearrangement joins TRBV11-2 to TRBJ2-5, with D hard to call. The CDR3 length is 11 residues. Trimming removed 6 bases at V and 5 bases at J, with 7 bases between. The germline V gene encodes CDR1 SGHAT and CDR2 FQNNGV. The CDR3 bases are TGTGCCAGCAGTTCGGTGGAGACCCAGTACTTC. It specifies CASSSVETQYF.

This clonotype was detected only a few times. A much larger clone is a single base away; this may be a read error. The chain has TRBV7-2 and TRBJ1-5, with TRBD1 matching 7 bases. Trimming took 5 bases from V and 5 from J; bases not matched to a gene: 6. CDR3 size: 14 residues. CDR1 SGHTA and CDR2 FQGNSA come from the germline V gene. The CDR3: CASSARDSYQPQHF. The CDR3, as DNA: TGTGCCAGCAGCGCCCGGGACAGTTATCAGCCCCAGCATTTT.

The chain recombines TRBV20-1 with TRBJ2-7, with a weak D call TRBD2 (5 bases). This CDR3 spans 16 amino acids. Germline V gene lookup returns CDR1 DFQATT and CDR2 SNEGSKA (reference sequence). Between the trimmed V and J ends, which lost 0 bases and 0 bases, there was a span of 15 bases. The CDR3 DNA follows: TGCAGTGCTAGAGAGGCTCGCGGGTATAGCTCCTACGAGCAGTACTTC. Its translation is CSAREARGYSSYEQYF.

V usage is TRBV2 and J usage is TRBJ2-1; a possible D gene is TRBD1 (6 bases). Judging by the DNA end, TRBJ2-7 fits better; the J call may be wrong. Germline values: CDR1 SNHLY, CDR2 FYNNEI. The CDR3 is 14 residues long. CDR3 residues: CASSRAGVYNEQYF. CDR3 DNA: TGTGCCAGCAGTCGGGCAGGGGTTTACAATGAGCAGTACTTC.

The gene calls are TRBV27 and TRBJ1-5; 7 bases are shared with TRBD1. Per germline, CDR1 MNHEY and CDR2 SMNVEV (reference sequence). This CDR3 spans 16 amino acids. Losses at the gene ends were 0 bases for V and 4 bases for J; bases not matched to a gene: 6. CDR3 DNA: TGTGCCAGCAGTTTATCGCAGACAGGGAAGAATCAGCCCCAGCATTTT. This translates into CASSLSQTGKNQPQHF.

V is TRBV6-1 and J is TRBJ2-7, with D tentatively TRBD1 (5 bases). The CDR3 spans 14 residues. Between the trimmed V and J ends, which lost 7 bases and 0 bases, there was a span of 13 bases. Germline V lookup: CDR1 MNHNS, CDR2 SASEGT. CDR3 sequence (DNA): TGTGCCAGCATCGAGTGGGGCAGCTCCTACGAGCAGTACTTC. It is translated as CASIEWGSSYEQYF.

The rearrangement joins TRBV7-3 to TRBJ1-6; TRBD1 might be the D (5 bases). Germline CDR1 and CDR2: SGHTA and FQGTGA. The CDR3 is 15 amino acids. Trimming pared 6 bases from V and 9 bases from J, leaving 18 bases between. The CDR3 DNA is TGTGCCAGCAGTGCTTCGGCGGGGGAAGGTTCACCCCTCCACTTT. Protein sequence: CASSASAGEGSPLHF. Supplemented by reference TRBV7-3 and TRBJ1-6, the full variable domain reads GAGVSQTPSNKVTEKGKYVELRCDPISGHTALYWYRQSLGQGPEFLIYFQGTGAADDSGLPNDRFFAVRPEGSVSTLKIQRTERGDSAVYLCASSASAGEGSPLHFGNGTRLTVT.

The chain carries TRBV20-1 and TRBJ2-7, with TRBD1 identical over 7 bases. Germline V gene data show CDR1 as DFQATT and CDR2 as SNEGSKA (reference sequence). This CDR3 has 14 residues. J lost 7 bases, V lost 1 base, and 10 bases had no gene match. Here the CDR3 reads CSARGGQGVREQYF. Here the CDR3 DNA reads TGCAGTGCTAGAGGCGGGCAGGGGGTGAGAGAGCAGTACTTC.

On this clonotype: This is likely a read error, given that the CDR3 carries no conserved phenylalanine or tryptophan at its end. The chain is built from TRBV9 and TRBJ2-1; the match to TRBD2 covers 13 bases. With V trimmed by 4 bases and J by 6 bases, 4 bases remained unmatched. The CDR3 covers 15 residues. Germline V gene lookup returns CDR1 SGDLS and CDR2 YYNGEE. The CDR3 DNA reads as TGTGCCAGCAGCCCCGGACTAGCGGGAGCCAATGAGCAGTTCTTA. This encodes CASSPGLAGANEQFL.

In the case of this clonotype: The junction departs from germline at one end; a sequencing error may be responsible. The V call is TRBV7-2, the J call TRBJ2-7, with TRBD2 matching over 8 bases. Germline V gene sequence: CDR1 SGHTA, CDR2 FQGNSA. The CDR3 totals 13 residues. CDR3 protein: CAGSRSGDYEQYF. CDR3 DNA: TGTGCCGGCAGCCGTAGCGGGGACTACGAGCAGTACTTC.